This T cell receptor (beta chain) was recorded in a study of Graves' ophthalmopathy and Graves' hyperthyroidism. About the research overall: Peripheral blood samples were taken at initial diagnosis, before any treatment.

Amplified TCR beta CDR3 regions were obtained using RNA transcripts as template. Amplification began with first-round RT-PCR using HTBI primers, then second-round multiplex PCR was performed. TCRdb reprocessed the multiplex PCR reads via MiXCR and lists one record per CDR3 protein. In the table there are some 160,000 distinct CDR3 sequences, 39% of which are singletons. Patients were diagnosed from clinical symptoms, serum thyroxine, TRAb, thyroid ultrasound and orbital computed tomography. The receptor comes from a young man with Graves' ophthalmopathy. The material sequenced was peripheral blood.

This chain's CDR3 is CASSSLGLSNQPQHF. DNA for the CDR3: TGTGCCAGCAGTTCCCTCGGACTTAGCAATCAGCCCCAGCATTTT. This chain connects TRBV6-5 to TRBJ1-5, with D uncertain. Germline V gives CDR1 MNHEY, CDR2 SVGAGI. The length of the CDR3 is 15 residues. Trimming pared 4 bases from V and 0 bases from J, leaving 10 bases between.